This T cell receptor beta chain originates from a study of Tregs in tolerant kidney transplant recipients. Whole-study findings and limits: Tolerant patients' donor-specific Tregs expanded beyond overall Tregs, suggesting antigen-driven growth. For some patients, primers changed over time, blocking nucleotide-level comparison.

On this clone: The antigen is undetermined.

Per the germline V gene, CDR1 is SGHRS and CDR2 is YFSETQ. V lost 4 bases and J lost 2; bases outside the gene matches: 6. This CDR3 is built from 15 residues. Thawed PBMCs were FACS-sorted into unstimulated CD4+CD25+CD127- regulatory T cells, CD4+CD25- non-regulatory cells, CD4 and CD8 cells. Assay: immunoSEQ multiplex PCR; the TCRdb copy retains only in-frame clones and omits some. The data contain 95,000 to 120,000 clones, around 89% of them singletons. The V gene is TRBV5-1, the J gene TRBJ2-3; TRBD2 agrees at 8 bases. Sequences were derived from CD4+ T cells from blood, sampled before the transplant. The TCR originated in a human donor who received a combined kidney and bone marrow transplant. The CDR3 region is CASSPRGGTTDTQYF. In DNA, the CDR3 is TGCGCCAGCAGCCCTCGGGGGGGGACCACAGATACGCAGTATTTT.